This T cell receptor beta chain appears in the sequencing data of a study of T cell responses to AZD1222 COVID-19 vaccine. Findings of the study overall: Spike-spanning, vaccine-associated CD4 TCRs were dominant at 160-218 and 743-854.

As concerns this clone: The antigen remains unidentified.

CDR1 is LNHDA, CDR2 SQIVND, per germline (reference sequence). CDR3 size: 12 residues. J was trimmed by 6 bases and V by 8 bases; bases with no gene match: 3. Produced via immunoSEQ multiplex PCR; TCRdb's table is partial and in-frame only. The top ten clones hold 26% of a sample with approximately 61,000 clones, 81% of them seen once. Second doses at about 4 or about 12 weeks were pooled. The V call is TRBV19, the J call TRBJ1-2; 10 bases align to TRBD1. The starting material was peripheral blood, obtained 28 days after the second AZD1222 dose. This receptor was obtained from an adult who received the AZD1222 COVID-19 vaccine. The CDR3 is CASRGQGNGYTF. CDR3 sequence (DNA): TGTGCCAGTCGGGGACAGGGGAATGGCTACACCTTC.